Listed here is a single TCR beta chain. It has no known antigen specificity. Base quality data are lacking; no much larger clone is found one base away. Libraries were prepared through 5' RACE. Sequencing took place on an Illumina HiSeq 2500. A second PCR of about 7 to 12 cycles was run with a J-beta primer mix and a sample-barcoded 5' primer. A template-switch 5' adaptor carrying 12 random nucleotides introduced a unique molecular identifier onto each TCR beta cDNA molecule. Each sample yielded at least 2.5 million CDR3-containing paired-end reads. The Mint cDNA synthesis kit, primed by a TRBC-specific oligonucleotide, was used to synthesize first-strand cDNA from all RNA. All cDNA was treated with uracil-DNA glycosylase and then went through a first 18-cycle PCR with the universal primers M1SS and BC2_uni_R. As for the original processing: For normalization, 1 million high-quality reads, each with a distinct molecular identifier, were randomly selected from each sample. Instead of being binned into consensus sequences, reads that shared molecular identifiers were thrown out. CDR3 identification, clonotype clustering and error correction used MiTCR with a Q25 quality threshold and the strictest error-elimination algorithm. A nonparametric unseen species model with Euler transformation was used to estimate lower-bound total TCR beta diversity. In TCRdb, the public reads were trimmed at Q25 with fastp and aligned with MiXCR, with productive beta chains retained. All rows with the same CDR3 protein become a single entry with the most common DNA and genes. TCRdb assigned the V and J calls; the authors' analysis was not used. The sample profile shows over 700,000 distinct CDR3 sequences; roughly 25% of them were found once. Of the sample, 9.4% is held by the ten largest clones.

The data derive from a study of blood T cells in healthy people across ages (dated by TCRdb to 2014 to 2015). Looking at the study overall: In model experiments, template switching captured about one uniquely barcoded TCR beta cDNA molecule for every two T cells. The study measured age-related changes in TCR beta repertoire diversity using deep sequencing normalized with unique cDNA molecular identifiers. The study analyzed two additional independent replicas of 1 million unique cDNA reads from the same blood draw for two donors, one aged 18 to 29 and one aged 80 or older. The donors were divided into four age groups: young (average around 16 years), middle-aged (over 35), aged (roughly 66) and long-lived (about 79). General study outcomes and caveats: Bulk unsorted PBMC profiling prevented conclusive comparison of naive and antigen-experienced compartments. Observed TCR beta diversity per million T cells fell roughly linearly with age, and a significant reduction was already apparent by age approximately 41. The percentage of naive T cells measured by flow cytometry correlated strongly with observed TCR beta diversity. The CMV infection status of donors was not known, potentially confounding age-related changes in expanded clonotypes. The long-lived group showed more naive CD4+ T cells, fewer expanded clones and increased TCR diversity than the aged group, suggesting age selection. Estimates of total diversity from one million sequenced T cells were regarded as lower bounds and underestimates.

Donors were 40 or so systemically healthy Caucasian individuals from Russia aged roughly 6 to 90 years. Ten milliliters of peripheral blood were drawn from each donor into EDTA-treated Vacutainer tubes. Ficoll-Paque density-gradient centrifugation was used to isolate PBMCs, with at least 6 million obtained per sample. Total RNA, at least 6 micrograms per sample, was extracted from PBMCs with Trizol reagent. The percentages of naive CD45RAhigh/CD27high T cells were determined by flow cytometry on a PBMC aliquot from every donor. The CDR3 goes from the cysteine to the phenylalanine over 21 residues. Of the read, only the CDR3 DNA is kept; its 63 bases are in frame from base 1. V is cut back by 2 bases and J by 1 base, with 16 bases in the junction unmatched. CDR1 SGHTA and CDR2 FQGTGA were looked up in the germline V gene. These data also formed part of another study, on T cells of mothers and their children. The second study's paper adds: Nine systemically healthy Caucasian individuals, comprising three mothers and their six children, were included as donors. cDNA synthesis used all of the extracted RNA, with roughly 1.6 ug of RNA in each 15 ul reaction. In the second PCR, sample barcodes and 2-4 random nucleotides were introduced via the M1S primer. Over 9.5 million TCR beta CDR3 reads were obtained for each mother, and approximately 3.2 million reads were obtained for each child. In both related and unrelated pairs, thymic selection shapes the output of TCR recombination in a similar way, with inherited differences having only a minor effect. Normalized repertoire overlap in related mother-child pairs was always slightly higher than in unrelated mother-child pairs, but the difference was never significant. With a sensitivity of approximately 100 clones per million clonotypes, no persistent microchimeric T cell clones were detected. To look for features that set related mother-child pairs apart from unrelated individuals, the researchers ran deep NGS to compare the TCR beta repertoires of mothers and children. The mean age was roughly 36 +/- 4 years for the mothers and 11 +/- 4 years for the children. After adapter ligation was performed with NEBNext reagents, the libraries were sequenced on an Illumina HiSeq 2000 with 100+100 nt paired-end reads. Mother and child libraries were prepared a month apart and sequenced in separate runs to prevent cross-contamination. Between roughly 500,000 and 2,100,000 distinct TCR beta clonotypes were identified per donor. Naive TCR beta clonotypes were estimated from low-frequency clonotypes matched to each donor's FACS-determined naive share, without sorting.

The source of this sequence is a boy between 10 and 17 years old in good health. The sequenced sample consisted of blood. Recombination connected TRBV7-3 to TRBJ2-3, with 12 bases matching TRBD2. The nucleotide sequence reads TGTGCCAGCAGCTTACCGGGGCCTAGCGGGAGGGCCCTACAGGGCACAGATACGCAGTATTTT. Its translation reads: CASSLPGPSGRALQGTDTQYF.